This TCR beta chain was profiled in a study of CD4 T cells in relation to SARS-CoV-2 and coronaviruses. The table came from immunoSEQ multiplex PCR; TCRdb's copy has only in-frame clones and leaves some out. The data contain under 65,000 clones, approximately 90% of them singletons. Germline V gene lookup returns CDR1 MDHEN and CDR2 SYDVKM. Losses at the gene ends were 3 bases for V and 5 bases for J; bases not matched to a gene: 5. The CDR3 is 15 residues long. Study-wide points: Crossreactivity was assessed only for spike protein, not other viral proteins.

For this clone: As yet, its antigen is unknown.

Unexposed donor CD4+ T cells date from about 2011-2018, before the COVID-19 pandemic. Input material: memory CD4+ T cells from PBMCs. The chain has TRBV28 and TRBJ1-4, with TRBD1 matching over 8 bases. This TCR came from a human donor in good health. The CDR3 protein is CASSLSTGENEKLFF. The CDR3 bases are TGTGCCAGCAGTTTGTCGACAGGGGAGAATGAAAAACTGTTTTTT. The full variable domain, its missing parts supplied by reference TRBV28 and TRBJ1-4, is DVKVTQSSRYLVKRTGEKVFLECVQDMDHENMFWYRQDPGLGLRLIYFSYDVKMKEKGDIPEGYSVSREKKERFSLILESASTNQTSMYLCASSLSTGENEKLFFGSGTQLSVL.